These 22 T cell receptor beta chains were all obtained from the same sample, sequenced in a study of T cell responses to AZD1222 COVID-19 vaccine. Sequenced by immunoSEQ multiplex PCR; TCRdb stores in-frame clones only, minus some. Of about 140,000 clones in the sample, 80% to 95% were seen once. The specimen comprised peripheral blood, sampled 28 days after the second AZD1222 dose. These receptors all stem from an adult who received the AZD1222 COVID-19 vaccine.

This clone was observed once. The chain has TRBV9 and TRBJ2-2; no reliable D call. The V gene lost 5 bases and the J gene lost 3 bases, with 11 bases spanning the gap. In germline, CDR1 is SGDLS, CDR2 YYNGEE. The CDR3 has 14 amino acids. The CDR3 region has the DNA TGTGCCAGCAGACGGGCCAGCGACACCGGGGAGCTGTTTTTT. Its protein is CASRRASDTGELFF. Drawing the rest from reference TRBV9 and TRBJ2-2, the complete variable domain is DSGVTQTPKHLITATGQRVTLRCSPRSGDLSVYWYQQSLDQGLQFLIQYYNGEERAKGNILERFSAQQFPDLHSELNLSSLELGDSALYFCASRRASDTGELFFGEGSRLTVL.

The chain has TRBV9 and TRBJ2-3, with D perhaps assigned TRBD1 or TRBD2 (5 bases each). The CDR3 contains 15 residues. The germline V and J ends were trimmed by 0 bases and 1 base, with 9 bases remaining between them. Germline V gene sequence: CDR1 SGDLS, CDR2 YYNGEE. In nucleotides, the CDR3 is TGTGCCAGCAGCGTAGAGGGGAGAGGCACAGATACGCAGTATTTT. Translation gives CASSVEGRGTDTQYF.

The V and J genes are TRBV19 and TRBJ2-7; possible D gene TRBD2, 6 bases. Trimming took 5 bases from V and 0 from J, leaving 17 bases between them. The CDR3 sequence is 16 residues long. Germline V gives CDR1 LNHDA, CDR2 SQIVND (reference sequence). The CDR3 DNA reads as TGTGCCAGTAGTGATGGCCAAGCGGGTCGCTCCTACGAGCAGTACTTC. Translated, it gives CASSDGQAGRSYEQYF.

The chain couples TRBV28 to TRBJ1-6; no clear D gene. V shed 4 bases and J shed 8 bases, with 18 bases lying between them. CDR3 size: 16 residues. Germline CDR1 reads MDHEN; CDR2 reads SYDVKM. In DNA, the CDR3 is TGTGCCAGCAGTTCCCTCCGCTGGGGTGGTGATTCACCCCTCCACTTT. This sequence encodes CASSSLRWGGDSPLHF.

This chain uses TRBV11-2 with TRBJ2-1, with 11 bases fitting TRBD2. Germline lookup yields CDR1 SGHAT and CDR2 FQNNGV. V was clipped by 1 base and J by 7 bases; unmatched bases: 12. CDR3 length equals 18 residues. CDR3 region: CASSLAGTSGPPLNEQFF. CDR3 nucleotides: TGTGCCAGCAGCTTAGCCGGGACTAGCGGTCCTCCTTTGAATGAGCAGTTCTTC.

The chain has TRBV12-3 or TRBV12-4 and TRBJ1-1; D not resolved. The length of the CDR3 is 12 residues. Trimming shortened V by 6 bases and J by 4 bases, and 9 bases separated the two germline ends. The CDR3 here is CASSRGPTEAFF. The CDR3 DNA reads as TGTGCCAGCAGCCGCGGACCCACTGAAGCTTTCTTT.

The chain joins TRBV9 to TRBJ2-3; D might be TRBD1 (6 bases). Germline V lookup: CDR1 SGDLS, CDR2 YYNGEE. Trimming cost V 4 bases and J 4 bases, with 10 bases left between them. The CDR3 length is 13 residues. CDR3 nucleotide sequence: TGTGCCAGCAGCACCTCAGGGGCAGATACGCAGTATTTT. Its translation: CASSTSGADTQYF.

The chain employs TRBV27 and TRBJ2-2; D is ambiguous. The CDR3 runs 14 residues. Trimming left V 3 bases short and J 5 bases short, with 10 bases between. CDR1 MNHEY and CDR2 SMNVEV come from the germline V gene (reference sequence). CDR3 DNA sequence: TGTGCCAGCAGTTTGGATACAAGGACCGGGGAGCTGTTTTTT. Protein sequence: CASSLDTRTGELFF.

This clone was recorded once. The rearrangement uses TRBV5-4 and TRBJ1-2; 10 bases are shared with TRBD1. Germline V gene data show CDR1 as SGHNT and CDR2 as YYREEE (reference sequence). The CDR3 is 16 residues long. V lost 4 bases, J lost 2 bases, and 8 bases stayed unmatched. CDR3 coding DNA: TGTGCCAGCAGCCGGGGGGACAGGGGATACAACTATGGCTACACCTTC. This translates into CASSRGDRGYNYGYTF.

This chain connects TRBV12-3 or TRBV12-4 to TRBJ1-2; no reliable D call. The CDR3 consists of 12 residues. The ends were cut back, 3 bases at V and 9 bases at J, with 11 bases in the middle. The CDR3 DNA reads as TGTGCCAGCAGTTTCGGCGAGCTAAGCTACACCTTC. This translates into CASSFGELSYTF.

The chain joins TRBV7-9 to TRBJ2-7; D gene ambiguous. Looked up from germline, CDR1 is SEHNR and CDR2 is FQNEAQ (reference sequence). This CDR3 is built from 12 residues. The V gene lost 5 bases and the J gene lost 5 bases, with 10 bases spanning the gap. CDR3 in amino acids: CASSPERNEQYF. The CDR3 bases are TGTGCCAGCAGCCCAGAGAGGAACGAGCAGTACTTC.

This clone was seen a few times. This chain joins TRBV2 and TRBJ2-1; D ambiguous. V was cut by 0 bases and J by 3 bases, with 6 bases left in between. The CDR3 runs to 14 residues. Germline V lookup: CDR1 SNHLY, CDR2 FYNNEI. CDR3 sequence (DNA): TGTGCCAGCAGTGAAGCGGCCTACTACAATGAGCAGTTCTTC. Amino acid sequence: CASSEAAYYNEQFF.

This chain connects TRBV7-9 to TRBJ2-1, with D maybe TRBD1 (6 bases). V dropped 3 bases and J dropped 7 bases, with 13 bases sitting between them. This CDR3 has 14 amino acids. Germline V gene sequence: CDR1 SEHNR, CDR2 FQNEAQ (reference sequence). The CDR3 DNA is TGTGCCAGCAGCTTTGGAATAACAGGGAATGAGCAGTTCTTC. Amino acids: CASSFGITGNEQFF.

CDR3: CASSFRQGANSPLHF. CDR3 DNA: TGCGCCAGCAGTTTTAGACAGGGGGCCAATTCACCCCTCCACTTT. The chain joins TRBV5-1 to TRBJ1-6, with 10 bases aligning to TRBD1. CDR1 and CDR2 (germline): SGHRS, YFSETQ. The CDR3 contains 15 residues. J lost 7 bases, V lost 5 bases, and 6 bases had no gene match.

The chain links TRBV28 to TRBJ2-3; 9 bases agree with TRBD2. This CDR3 spans 16 amino acids. V lost 4 bases to trimming and J lost 1 base; unmatched junction nucleotides: 6. Per germline, CDR1 MDHEN and CDR2 SYDVKM. In DNA form, the CDR3 reads TGTGCCAGCAGTTCCCCGGCTAGCGGGGGCACAGATACGCAGTATTTT. It specifies CASSSPASGGTDTQYF. Filled out from reference TRBV28 and TRBJ2-3, the complete variable domain reads DVKVTQSSRYLVKRTGEKVFLECVQDMDHENMFWYRQDPGLGLRLIYFSYDVKMKEKGDIPEGYSVSREKKERFSLILESASTNQTSMYLCASSSPASGGTDTQYFGPGTRLTVL.

This chain links TRBV28 with TRBJ1-6; 7 bases map to TRBD1. Germline V gene data show CDR1 as MDHEN and CDR2 as SYDVKM. V shed 1 base and J 3 bases; nucleotides not matched to a gene: 12. The CDR3 runs to 19 residues. The DNA for the CDR3 is TGTGCCAGCAGTTTATCCCCAGCCCTCAGGGGGTACTATAATTCACCCCTCCACTTT. It specifies CASSLSPALRGYYNSPLHF.

The V call is TRBV7-6, the J call TRBJ2-2; 7 nucleotides agree with TRBD2. The CDR3 has 18 residues. Per germline, CDR1 SGHVS and CDR2 FNYEAQ. V was clipped by 2 bases and J by 5 bases; unmatched bases: 14. CDR3 amino acids: CASSLIAWGEGQTGELFF. The CDR3 nucleotides are TGTGCCAGCAGCTTAATCGCGTGGGGGGAGGGCCAAACCGGGGAGCTGTTTTTT.

The rearrangement uses TRBV28 and TRBJ2-7; 12 bases agree with TRBD2. Germline-derived CDR1 and CDR2 are MDHEN and SYDVKM. The junction had 6 bases not matched to a gene; V was cut back by 4 bases and J by 2 bases. This CDR3 spans 16 amino acids. This chain's CDR3 is CASSYKGLAGTYEQYF. CDR3 DNA sequence: TGTGCCAGCAGTTACAAAGGACTAGCGGGGACCTACGAGCAGTACTTC.

The chain couples TRBV28 to TRBJ1-5, with TRBD1 as a possible D gene (6 bases). Trimming left V 3 bases short and J 6 bases short, with 18 bases between. The CDR3 is made up of 16 amino acids. Per the germline V gene, CDR1 is MDHEN and CDR2 is SYDVKM. The CDR3 DNA follows: TGTGCCAGCAGTTTTTTACAGGGTGAAGGTTTTCAGCCCCAGCATTTT. It codes for CASSFLQGEGFQPQHF.

V gene TRBV7-2 combines with J gene TRBJ2-5, with D maybe TRBD2 (6 bases). The CDR3 is 13 amino acids. The germline CDR1 and CDR2 sequences are SGHTA and FQGNSA. Deletions cut 7 bases from V and 1 base from J, with 10 bases between. The CDR3 bases are TGTGCCAGCAACCGACTAGTCCAAGAGACCCAGTACTTC. It is translated as CASNRLVQETQYF. The full variable domain, in which reference TRBV7-2 and TRBJ2-5 provide the parts outside the CDR3, is GAGVSQSPSNKVTEKGKDVELRCDPISGHTALYWYRQSLGQGLEFLIYFQGNSAPDKSGLPSDRFSAERTGGSVSTLTIQRTQQEDSAVYLCASNRLVQETQYFGPGTRLLVL.

This chain joins TRBV19 and TRBJ2-5, with a possible D match to TRBD2 (6 bases). V lost 6 bases to trimming and J lost 2 bases, with 7 bases between them. Germline CDR1 LNHDA, CDR2 SQIVND (reference sequence). The CDR3 extends over 12 amino acids. In DNA form, the CDR3 reads TGTGCCAGTAGGGACTATCAAGAGACCCAGTACTTC. Translated, it gives CASRDYQETQYF.

This chain links TRBV2 with TRBJ2-3, with 7 bases identical to TRBD1. CDR1 and CDR2 (germline): SNHLY, FYNNEI. The junction had 6 bases not matched to a gene; V was cut back by 9 bases and J by 3 bases. This CDR3 is 13 amino acids long. The CDR3 spells CARAGTETDTQYF. The CDR3, as DNA: TGTGCCAGGGCCGGGACAGAGACAGATACGCAGTATTTT. The full variable domain, in which reference TRBV2 and TRBJ2-3 provide the parts outside the CDR3, is EPEVTQTPSHQVTQMGQEVILRCVPISNHLYFYWYRQILGQKVEFLVSFYNNEISEKSEIFDDQFSVERPDGSNFTLKIRSTKLEDSAMYFCARAGTETDTQYFGPGTRLTVL.